The present T cell receptor (beta chain) was sequenced within a study of blood T cell repertoires in COVID-19. Germline-derived CDR1 and CDR2 are SGHRS and YFSETQ. The length of the CDR3 is 16 residues. Losses at the gene ends were 1 base for V and 5 bases for J; bases not matched to a gene: 4. Source study methods: Reference gene primer amplification in the assay estimated nucleated cell counts. The data were produced by immunoSEQ multiplex PCR, yet TCRdb's version contains in-frame clones alone and is incomplete. V and J calls and clone size are given by that table; D and trimming were obtained from the DNA. The data contain 45,000 to 50,000 clones, around 80% of them singletons.

Sample: peripheral blood. The sequence was collected from an elderly man in a cohort sampled during active COVID-19. V gene TRBV5-1 combines with J gene TRBJ1-6; TRBD1 matches at 9 bases. The CDR3 sequence is CASSLMGQGDNSPLHF. As DNA, the CDR3 is TGCGCCAGCAGCTTGATGGGACAGGGAGATAATTCACCCCTCCACTTT.